This T cell receptor beta chain appears in the sequencing data of a study of blood T cell repertoires in COVID-19. At the level of the study: Samples taken during acute and convalescent COVID-19 were collected in the United States, Italy and Spain. In each case, the material was cDNA or gDNA derived from T cells, B-cell-depleted T cells, or PBMCs.

Under the authors' procedure: Nucleated cell number was recorded as an estimate derived from reference gene primer amplification. The data were produced by immunoSEQ multiplex PCR, yet TCRdb's version contains in-frame clones alone and is incomplete. Clonal size and the V and J genes are those of that table, whereas D and trimming came from the DNA. This sample yields 190,000 or so clones, of which around 79% are seen a single time; around an eighth belongs to the top ten. V lost 4 bases, J lost 0 bases, and 13 bases lay in between. Germline V gene data show CDR1 as MGHRA and CDR2 as YSYEKL. The CDR3 loop spans 15 amino acids. This clone was seen only once.

The sequenced sample was peripheral blood. The V and J genes are TRBV4-1 and TRBJ2-7; D is perhaps TRBD1 (6 bases). This sequence originates from a man aged 45-65 years who had recovered from COVID-19. CDR3 in amino acids: CASSLDRTPSYEQYF. The DNA of the CDR3 is TGCGCCAGCAGCCTAGACAGGACTCCCTCCTACGAGCAGTACTTC.